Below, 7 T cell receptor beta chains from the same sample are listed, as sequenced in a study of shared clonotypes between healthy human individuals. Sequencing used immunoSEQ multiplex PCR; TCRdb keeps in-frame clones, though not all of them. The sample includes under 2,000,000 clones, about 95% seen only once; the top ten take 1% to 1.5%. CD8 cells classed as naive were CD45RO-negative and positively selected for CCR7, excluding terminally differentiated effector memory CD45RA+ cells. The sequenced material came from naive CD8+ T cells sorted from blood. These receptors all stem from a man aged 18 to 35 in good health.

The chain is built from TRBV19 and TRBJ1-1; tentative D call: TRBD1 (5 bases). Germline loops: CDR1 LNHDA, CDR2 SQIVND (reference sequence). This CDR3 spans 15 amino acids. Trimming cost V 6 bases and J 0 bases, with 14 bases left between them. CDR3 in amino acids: CASSRAPEMNTEAFF. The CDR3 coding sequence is TGTGCCAGTAGCAGGGCGCCAGAGATGAACACTGAAGCTTTCTTT. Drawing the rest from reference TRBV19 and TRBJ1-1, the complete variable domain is DGGITQSPKYLFRKEGQNVTLSCEQNLNHDAMYWYRQDPGQGLRLIYYSQIVNDFQKGDIAEGYSVSREKKESFPLTVTSAQKNPTAFYLCASSRAPEMNTEAFFGQGTRLTVV.

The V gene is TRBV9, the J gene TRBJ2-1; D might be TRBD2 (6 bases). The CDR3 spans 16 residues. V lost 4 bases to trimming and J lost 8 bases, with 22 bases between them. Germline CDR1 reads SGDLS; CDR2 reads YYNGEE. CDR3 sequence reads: CASSTQPVLIADEQFF. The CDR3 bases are TGTGCCAGCAGCACCCAACCAGTCTTGATAGCGGATGAGCAGTTCTTC.

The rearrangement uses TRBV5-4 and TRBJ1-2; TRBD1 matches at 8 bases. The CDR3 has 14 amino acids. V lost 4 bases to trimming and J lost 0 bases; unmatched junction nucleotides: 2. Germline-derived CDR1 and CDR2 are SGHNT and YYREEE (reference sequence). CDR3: CASSPGQANYGYTF. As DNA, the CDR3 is TGTGCCAGCAGCCCGGGACAGGCTAACTATGGCTACACCTTC.

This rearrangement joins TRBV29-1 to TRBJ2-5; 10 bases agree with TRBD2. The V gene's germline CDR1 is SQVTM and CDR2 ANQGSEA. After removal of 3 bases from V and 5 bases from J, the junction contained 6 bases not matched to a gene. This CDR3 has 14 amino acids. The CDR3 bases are TGCAGCGTTGAGGCTAGCGGGAGTTACGAGACCCAGTACTTC. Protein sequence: CSVEASGSYETQYF.

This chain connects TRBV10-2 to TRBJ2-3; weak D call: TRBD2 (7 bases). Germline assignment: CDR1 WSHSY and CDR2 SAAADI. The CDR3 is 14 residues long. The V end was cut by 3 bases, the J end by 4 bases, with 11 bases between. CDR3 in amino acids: CASSDWEGADTQYF. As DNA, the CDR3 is TGCGCCAGCAGTGACTGGGAGGGGGCAGATACGCAGTATTTT.

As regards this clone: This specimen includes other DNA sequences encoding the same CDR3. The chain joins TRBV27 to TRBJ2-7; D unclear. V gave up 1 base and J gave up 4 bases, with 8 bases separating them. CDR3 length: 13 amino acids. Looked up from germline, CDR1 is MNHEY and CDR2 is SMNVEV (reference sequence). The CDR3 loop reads CASSLFLGYEQYF. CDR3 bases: TGTGCCAGCAGTTTATTCCTGGGGTACGAGCAGTACTTC.

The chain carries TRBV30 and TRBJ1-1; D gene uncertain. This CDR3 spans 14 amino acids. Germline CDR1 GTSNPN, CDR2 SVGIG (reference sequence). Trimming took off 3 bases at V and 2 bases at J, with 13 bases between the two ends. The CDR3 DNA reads TGTGCCTGGAGCCGTGAAAGGCCCAACACTGAAGCTTTCTTT. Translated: CAWSRERPNTEAFF. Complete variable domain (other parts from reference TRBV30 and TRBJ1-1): SQTIHQWPATLVQPVGSPLSLECTVEGTSNPNLYWYRQAAGRGLQLLFYSVGIGQISSEVPQNLSASRPQDRQFILSSKKLLLSDSGFYLCAWSRERPNTEAFFGQGTRLTVV.